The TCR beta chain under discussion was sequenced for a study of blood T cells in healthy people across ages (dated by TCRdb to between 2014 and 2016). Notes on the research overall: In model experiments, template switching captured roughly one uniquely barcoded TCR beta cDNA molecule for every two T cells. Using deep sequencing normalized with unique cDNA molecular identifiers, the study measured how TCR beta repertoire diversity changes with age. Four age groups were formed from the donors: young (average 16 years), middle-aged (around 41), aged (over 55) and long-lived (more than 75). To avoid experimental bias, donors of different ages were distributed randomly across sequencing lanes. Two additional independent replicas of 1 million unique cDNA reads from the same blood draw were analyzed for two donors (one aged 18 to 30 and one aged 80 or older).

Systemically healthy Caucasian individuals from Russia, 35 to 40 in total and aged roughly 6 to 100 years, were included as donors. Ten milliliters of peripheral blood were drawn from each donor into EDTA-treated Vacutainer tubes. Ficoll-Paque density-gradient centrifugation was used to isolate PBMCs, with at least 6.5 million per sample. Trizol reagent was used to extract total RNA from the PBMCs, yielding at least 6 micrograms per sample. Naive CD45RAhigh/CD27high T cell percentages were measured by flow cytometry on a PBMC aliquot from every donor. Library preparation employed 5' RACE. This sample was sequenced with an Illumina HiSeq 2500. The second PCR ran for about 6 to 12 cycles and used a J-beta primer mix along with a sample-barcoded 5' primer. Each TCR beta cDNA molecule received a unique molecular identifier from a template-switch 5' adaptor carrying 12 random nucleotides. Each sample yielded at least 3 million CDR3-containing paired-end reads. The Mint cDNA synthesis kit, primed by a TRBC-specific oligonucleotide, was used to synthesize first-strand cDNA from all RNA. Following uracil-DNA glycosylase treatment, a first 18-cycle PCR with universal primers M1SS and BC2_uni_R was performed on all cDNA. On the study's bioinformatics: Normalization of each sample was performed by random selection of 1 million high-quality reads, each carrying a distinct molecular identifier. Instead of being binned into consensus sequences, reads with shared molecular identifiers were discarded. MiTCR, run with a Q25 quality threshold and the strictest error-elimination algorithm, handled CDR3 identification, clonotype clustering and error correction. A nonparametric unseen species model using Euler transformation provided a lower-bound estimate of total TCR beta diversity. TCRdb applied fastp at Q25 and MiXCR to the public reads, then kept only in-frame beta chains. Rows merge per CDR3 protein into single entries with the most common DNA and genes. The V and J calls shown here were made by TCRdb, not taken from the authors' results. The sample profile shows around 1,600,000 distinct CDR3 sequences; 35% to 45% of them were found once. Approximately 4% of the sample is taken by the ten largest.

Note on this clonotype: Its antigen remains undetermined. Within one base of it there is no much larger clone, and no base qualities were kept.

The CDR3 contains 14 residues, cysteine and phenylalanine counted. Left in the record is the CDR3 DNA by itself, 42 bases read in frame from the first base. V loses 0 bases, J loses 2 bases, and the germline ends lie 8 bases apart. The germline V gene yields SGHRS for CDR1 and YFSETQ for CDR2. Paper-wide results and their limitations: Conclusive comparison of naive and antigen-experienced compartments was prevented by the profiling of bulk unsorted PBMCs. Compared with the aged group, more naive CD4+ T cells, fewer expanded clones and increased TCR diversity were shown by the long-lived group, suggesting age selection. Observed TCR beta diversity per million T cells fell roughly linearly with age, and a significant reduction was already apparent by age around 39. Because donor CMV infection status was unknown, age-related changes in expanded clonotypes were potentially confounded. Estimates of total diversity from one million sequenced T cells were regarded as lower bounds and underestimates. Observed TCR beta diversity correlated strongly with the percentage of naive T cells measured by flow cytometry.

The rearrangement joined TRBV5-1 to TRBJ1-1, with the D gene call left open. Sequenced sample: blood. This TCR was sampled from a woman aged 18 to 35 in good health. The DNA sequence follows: TGCGCCAGCAGCTTGGCCCACGGCAACACTGAAGCTTTCTTT. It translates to CASSLAHGNTEAFF.